This T cell receptor (beta chain) was identified in a study of shared clonotypes between healthy human individuals. Study findings and constraints: Clonotype sharing across a few donors was observed for roughly 5% of naive CD4 clonotypes.

Researchers partitioned CD4+ cells into CD45RA+ naive and CD45RA-negative memory subsets. The DNA input per sorted-subset replicate PCR was around 200 ng, corresponding to around 28,000 T cell genomes. Generated by immunoSEQ multiplex PCR, the TCRdb table keeps only in-frame clones and is missing some. The data contain 1,500,000 or so clones, about 96% of them singletons. For this clone: Its antigen remains unidentified.

Material for sequencing was naive CD4+ T cells sorted from blood. Subset described: CD45RA+ positively selected. The source of this sequence is a young man in good health.

The CDR3 region is CASSLVADIYGYTF. The CDR3 DNA follows: TGTGCCAGCAGCTTGGTTGCCGATATCTATGGCTACACCTTC. This sequence joins TRBV5-8 and TRBJ1-2, with no clear D. Germline V lookup: CDR1 SGHTS, CDR2 YDEGEE. The CDR3 loop spans 14 amino acids. Deletions cut 0 bases from V and 4 bases from J, with 10 bases between.